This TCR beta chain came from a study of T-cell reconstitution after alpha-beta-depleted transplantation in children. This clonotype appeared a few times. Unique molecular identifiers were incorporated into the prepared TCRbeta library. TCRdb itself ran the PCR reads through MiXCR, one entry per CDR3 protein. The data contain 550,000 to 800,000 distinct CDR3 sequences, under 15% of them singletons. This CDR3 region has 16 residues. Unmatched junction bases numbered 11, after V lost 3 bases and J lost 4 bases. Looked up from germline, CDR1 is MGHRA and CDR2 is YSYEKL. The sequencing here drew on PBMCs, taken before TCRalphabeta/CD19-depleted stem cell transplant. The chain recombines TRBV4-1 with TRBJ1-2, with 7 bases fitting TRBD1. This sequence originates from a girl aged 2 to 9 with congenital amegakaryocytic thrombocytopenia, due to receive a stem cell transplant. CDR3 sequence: CASSQLADRRVYGYTF. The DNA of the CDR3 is TGCGCCAGCAGCCAGCTTGCGGACAGGAGAGTCTATGGCTACACCTTC.